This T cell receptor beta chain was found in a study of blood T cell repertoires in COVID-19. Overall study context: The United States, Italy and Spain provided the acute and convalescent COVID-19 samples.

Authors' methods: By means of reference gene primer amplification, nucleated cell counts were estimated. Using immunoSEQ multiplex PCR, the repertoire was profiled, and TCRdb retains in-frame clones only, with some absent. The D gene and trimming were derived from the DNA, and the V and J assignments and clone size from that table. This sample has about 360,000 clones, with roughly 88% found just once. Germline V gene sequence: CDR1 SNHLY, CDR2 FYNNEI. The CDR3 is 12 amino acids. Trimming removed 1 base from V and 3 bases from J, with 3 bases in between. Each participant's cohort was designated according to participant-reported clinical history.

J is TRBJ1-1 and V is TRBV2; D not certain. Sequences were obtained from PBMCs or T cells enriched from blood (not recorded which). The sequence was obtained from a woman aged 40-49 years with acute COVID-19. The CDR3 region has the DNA TGTGCCAGCAGTGAAGTCTACACTGAAGCTTTCTTT. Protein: CASSEVYTEAFF.